Listed here are 6 T cell receptor beta chains from one sample, sequenced in a study of T cells in tuberculosis. The protocol was immunoSEQ multiplex PCR, while the TCRdb copy is restricted to in-frame clones and leaves out a portion. The table has tens of thousands of clones, over 75% seen once; the top ten hold about 15%. The sequenced sample consisted of PBMCs. All receptors derive from a donor between 10 and 35 years old with latent tuberculosis or without tuberculosis infection.

V usage is TRBV30 and J usage is TRBJ1-6, with 9 nucleotides matching TRBD1. Germline V lookup: CDR1 GTSNPN, CDR2 SVGIG (reference sequence). The CDR3 extends over 14 amino acids. The V and J ends lost 5 bases and 10 bases, in that order; junction bases with no gene match: 9. The CDR3 loop reads CAWDFGTGPSPLHF. For the CDR3, the DNA is TGTGCCTGGGACTTTGGGACAGGGCCCTCACCCCTCCACTTT. Full variable domain (missing parts from reference TRBV30 and TRBJ1-6): SQTIHQWPATLVQPVGSPLSLECTVEGTSNPNLYWYRQAAGRGLQLLFYSVGIGQISSEVPQNLSASRPQDRQFILSSKKLLLSDSGFYLCAWDFGTGPSPLHFGNGTRLTVT.

J is TRBJ2-1 and V is TRBV27; 8 nucleotides line up with TRBD1. The CDR3 loop spans 13 amino acids. The germline gives CDR1 MNHEY, CDR2 SMNVEV (reference sequence). V shed 5 bases, J shed 8 bases, and the junction held 5 bases outside the gene matches. This CDR3 is CASSPRTGHEQFF. CDR3 nucleotides: TGTGCCAGCAGTCCCCGGACAGGGCATGAGCAGTTCTTC.

The chain combines TRBV25-1 with TRBJ1-5; 10 bases are shared with TRBD1. V was clipped by 2 bases and J by 2 bases; unmatched bases: 3. CDR1 MGHDK and CDR2 SYGVNS come from the germline V gene. The CDR3 is made up of 16 amino acids. The CDR3 loop is CASSETGQGGNQPQHF. The CDR3 nucleotides read TGTGCCAGCAGTGAAACTGGACAGGGGGGCAATCAGCCCCAGCATTTT.

V is TRBV18 and J is TRBJ1-2; the D gene is possibly TRBD1 (6 bases). Germline V gene data show CDR1 as KGHSH and CDR2 as LQKENI. The CDR3 is 15 amino acids. V was clipped by 3 bases and J by 2 bases, with 13 bases between them. CDR3 residues: CASSPGAGANYGYTF. The CDR3 DNA reads TGTGCCAGCTCACCTGGCGCAGGGGCAAACTATGGCTACACCTTC.

The chain links TRBV6-6 to TRBJ1-2; 7 bases align to TRBD1. The CDR3 covers 13 residues. V shed 6 bases, J shed 2 bases, and the junction held 3 bases outside the gene matches. Germline V gene sequence: CDR1 MNHNY, CDR2 SVGAGI (reference sequence). The CDR3 reads CASSAQGNYGYTF. The CDR3 DNA follows: TGTGCCAGCAGCGCACAGGGGAACTATGGCTACACCTTC.

The V call is TRBV18, the J call TRBJ1-1, with D uncertain. Trimming took off 1 base at V and 12 bases at J, with 12 bases between the two ends. Germline CDR1 KGHSH, CDR2 LQKENI. The CDR3 totals 12 residues. CDR3 DNA sequence: TGTGCCAGCTCACCACGAGCAGGCGAACCTTTCTTT. This codes for CASSPRAGEPFF.